These T cell receptor beta chains were read from a single sample in a study of sequential checkpoint blockade in melanoma. Some clones are missing from TCRdb's copy, which holds only in-frame ones; the method was immunoSEQ multiplex PCR. The sample has under 25,000 clones, around 75% seen once. Sample: CD8+ T cells sorted from blood (inferred from file names), taken from a patient given nivolumab and ipilimumab in sequence. These receptors were obtained from a human donor with melanoma. Both conserved end residues are part of each CDR3. The D gene is left open where the match is weak. The size entry is marked missing in some rows and otherwise reads once, few, many or a size class.

D gene	J gene	clone size	V gene	CDR3 DNA	CDR3 protein
TRBD1	TRBJ2-7	.	TRBV5-1	TGCGCCAGCAGCTTGGTTGGACAGGGGTCGCTACCTATCTACGAGCAGTACTTC	CASSLVGQGSLPIYEQYF
TRBD2	TRBJ2-7	.	TRBV2	TGTGCCAGCAGTGAAGGGGAGGGGAATTGGATGATTTACGAGCAGTACTTC	CASSEGEGNWMIYEQYF
.	TRBJ2-7	.	TRBV10-2	TGCGCCAGCATTGGAGGCCTATCCTCCTACGAGCAGTACTTC	CASIGGLSSYEQYF
.	TRBJ2-1	.	TRBV7-9	TGTGCCAGCAGCTCCTTGTACAATGAGCAGTTCTTC	CASSSLYNEQFF
.	TRBJ2-7	.	TRBV11-1	TGTGCCAGCAGCTTAGGGACAGTTACCTACGAGCAGTACTTC	CASSLGTVTYEQYF
.	TRBJ2-7	once	TRBV5-1	TGCGCCAGCAGCTTGGGTGTCTCTAGCTCCTACGAGCAGTACTTC	CASSLGVSSSYEQYF
TRBD2	TRBJ2-7	few	TRBV7-9	TGTGCCAGCAGCCCTCGGGAGGGCTACGAGCAGTACTTC	CASSPREGYEQYF
TRBD2	TRBJ2-7	few	TRBV7-9	TGTGCCAGCAGCCCCATTGGTAGCGGGATCTCCTACGAGCAGTACTTC	CASSPIGSGISYEQYF
.	TRBJ1-1	.	TRBV5-6	TGTGCCAGCAGCTTGGGGGGCAGCACTGAAGCTTTCTTT	CASSLGGSTEAFF
TRBD1	TRBJ2-7	.	TRBV5-6	TGTGCCAGCATCGTATACAGGGGACCCTACGAGCAGTACTTC	CASIVYRGPYEQYF
.	TRBJ2-7	.	TRBV5-1	TGCGCCAGCAGCTTAGGGGATGGCGAGCAGTACTTC	CASSLGDGEQYF
TRBD1	TRBJ2-7	once	TRBV25-1	TGTGCCAGCGGGACAGGGTACGAGCAGTACTTC	CASGTGYEQYF
.	TRBJ2-7	.	TRBV11-3	TGTGCCAGAATATGGGACAAGGCGAACGAGCAGTACTTC	CARIWDKANEQYF
.	TRBJ1-2	.	TRBV5-1	TGCGCCAGCAGCGCCACAGGAATTTTAAACTATGGCTACACCTTC	CASSATGILNYGYTF
.	TRBJ1-6	.	TRBV7-9	TGTGCCAGCAGGCAGGGAACGTATAATTCACCCCTCCACTTT	CASRQGTYNSPLHF
TRBD2	TRBJ2-3	.	TRBV4-2	TGTGCCAGCAGCCAAGATCGAGCGGGACCTCAGGAGCAGTATTTT	CASSQDRAGPQEQYF
.	TRBJ2-7	.	TRBV28	TGTGCCAGCAGTTCGACCGCTAAACAGGGAGGGTGGTGGGAGCAGTACTTC	CASSSTAKQGGWWEQYF
TRBD1	TRBJ1-3	.	TRBV23-1	TGCGCCAGCAGTCCCGACAGGGGCTCTGGAAACACCATATATTTT	CASSPDRGSGNTIYF
.	TRBJ2-1	.	TRBV28	TGTGCCATTAGCCGGGACATCAATGAGCAGTTCTTC	CAISRDINEQFF
.	TRBJ1-2	.	TRBV5-1	TGCGCCAGCAGGAAGACATTTTATGGCTACACCTTC	CASRKTFYGYTF
.	TRBJ1-5	.	TRBV6-6	TGTGCCAGCAGTCCCGGGACATTCAGCAATCAGCCCCAGCATTTT	CASSPGTFSNQPQHF
.	TRBJ1-1	.	TRBV7-8	TGTGCCAGCAGGAGAGGGGGAGTTAGCACTGAAGCTTTCTTT	CASRRGGVSTEAFF
TRBD2	TRBJ2-1	.	TRBV28	TGTGCCAGCAGTTTCCTAGCGGAACCCTACAATGAGCAGTTCTTC	CASSFLAEPYNEQFF